Only a few counts were recorded for the clone carrying this T cell receptor (beta chain). Its antigen is unidentified. The CDR3 extends over 14 amino acids. V lost 7 bases to trimming and J lost 4 bases; unmatched junction nucleotides: 7. The germline CDR1 and CDR2 sequences are MNHEY and SVGEGT. Original processing methods: Built for papillary thyroid cancer, a distant-metastasis classifier drew on CDR3 differences across clinicopathological groups. TCRdb reassembled clones from the PCR reads with MiXCR. The V and J calls shown here were made by TCRdb, not taken from the authors' results. The sample shows roughly 58,000 clones, about 4% of them seen only once. The data are from a study of metastatic and nonmetastatic thyroid tumors. Study background: Across peripheral blood and tumor or nodule tissue samples taken from malignant and benign thyroid patients, the repertoires were compared with one another.

Study findings and constraints: Malignant thyroid tumors reportedly exceeded benign nodules significantly in TCR beta diversity, with the difference appearing in blood and tumor.

Before thyroid surgery, none of the patients had received any treatment. Sequencing input: blood. The J gene is TRBJ1-2, the V gene TRBV6-2 or TRBV6-3; 9 bases align to TRBD1. This receptor was identified in a female donor with papillary thyroid cancer or a benign thyroid nodule (not recorded which). Some clones in this sample may be carry-over from other donors' samples. CDR3 residues: CASKLQGAGYGYTF. CDR3 nucleotides: TGTGCCAGCAAACTACAGGGGGCAGGCTATGGCTACACCTTC.